Described below is a single T cell receptor (beta chain) sequence and its context. This sample is part of a study of blood T cell repertoires in COVID-19. Study background: T cells, B-cell-depleted T cells, or PBMCs supplied cDNA or gDNA.

Assay used: immunoSEQ multiplex PCR; TCRdb lists only in-frame clones, some missing. The sample records about 64,000 clones, 85% to 90% being singletons. Participants' own reports of clinical history determined their cohort assignment. CDR3 length: 16 residues. V was pared by 4 bases and J by 2 bases, with 8 bases of the junction left unmatched. Germline V gives CDR1 MNHNS, CDR2 SASEGT. The source material was PBMCs or T cells enriched from blood (not recorded which). This chain connects TRBV6-1 to TRBJ2-1; 7 bases align to TRBD1. The receptor was derived from a woman between 40 and 55 years old who had recovered from COVID-19. CDR3 residues: CASSGNRGYAYNEQFF. Here the CDR3 DNA reads TGTGCCAGCAGTGGAAACAGGGGTTACGCCTACAATGAGCAGTTCTTC.